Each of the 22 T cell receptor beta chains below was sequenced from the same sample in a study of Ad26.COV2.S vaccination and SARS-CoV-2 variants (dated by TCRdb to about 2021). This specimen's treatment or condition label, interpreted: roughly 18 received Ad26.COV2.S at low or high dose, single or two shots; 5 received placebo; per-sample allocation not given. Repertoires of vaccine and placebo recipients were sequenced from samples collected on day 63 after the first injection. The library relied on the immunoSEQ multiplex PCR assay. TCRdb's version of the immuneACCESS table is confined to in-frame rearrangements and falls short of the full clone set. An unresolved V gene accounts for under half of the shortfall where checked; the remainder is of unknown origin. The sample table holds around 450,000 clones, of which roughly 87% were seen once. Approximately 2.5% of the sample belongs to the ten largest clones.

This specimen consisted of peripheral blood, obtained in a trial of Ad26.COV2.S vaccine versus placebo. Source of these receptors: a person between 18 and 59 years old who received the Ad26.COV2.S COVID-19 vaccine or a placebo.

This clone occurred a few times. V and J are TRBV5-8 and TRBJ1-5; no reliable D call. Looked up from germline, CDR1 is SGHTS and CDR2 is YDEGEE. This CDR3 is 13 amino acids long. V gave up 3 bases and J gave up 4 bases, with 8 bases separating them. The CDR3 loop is CASSSGLNQPQHF. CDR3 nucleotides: TGTGCCAGCAGCTCCGGACTAAATCAGCCCCAGCATTTT.

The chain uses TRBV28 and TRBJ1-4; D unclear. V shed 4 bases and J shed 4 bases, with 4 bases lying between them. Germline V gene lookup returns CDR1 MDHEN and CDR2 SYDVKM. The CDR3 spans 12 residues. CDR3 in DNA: TGTGCCAGCAGTTCCTTTAATGAAAAACTGTTTTTT. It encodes CASSSFNEKLFF.

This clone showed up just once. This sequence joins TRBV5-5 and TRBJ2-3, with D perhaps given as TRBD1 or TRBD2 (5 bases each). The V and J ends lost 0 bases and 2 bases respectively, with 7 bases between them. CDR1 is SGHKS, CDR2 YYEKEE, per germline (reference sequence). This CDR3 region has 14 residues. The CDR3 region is CASSLGGVTDTQYF. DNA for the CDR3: TGTGCCAGCAGCTTGGGAGGGGTCACAGATACGCAGTATTTT. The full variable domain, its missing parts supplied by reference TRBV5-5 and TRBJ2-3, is DAGVTQSPTHLIKTRGQQVTLRCSPISGHKSVSWYQQVLGQGPQFIFQYYEKEERGRGNFPDRFSARQFPNYSSELNVNALLLGDSALYLCASSLGGVTDTQYFGPGTRLTVL.

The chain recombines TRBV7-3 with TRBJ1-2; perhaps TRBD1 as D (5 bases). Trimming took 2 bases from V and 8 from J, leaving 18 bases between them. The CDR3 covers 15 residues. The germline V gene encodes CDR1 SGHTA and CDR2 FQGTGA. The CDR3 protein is CASSLVGGGALGYTF. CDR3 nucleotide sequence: TGTGCCAGCAGCTTAGTGGGGGGAGGAGCGTTGGGCTACACCTTC.

CDR3: CASSLPYPIDINTGELFF. The CDR3 bases are TGTGCCAGCAGCTTGCCCTACCCAATAGACATAAACACCGGGGAGCTGTTTTTT. This sequence joins TRBV5-6 and TRBJ2-2; D gene uncertain. The CDR3 is made up of 18 amino acids. Trimming pared 1 base from V and 2 bases from J, leaving 18 bases between. Germline CDR1 SGHDT, CDR2 YYEEEE.

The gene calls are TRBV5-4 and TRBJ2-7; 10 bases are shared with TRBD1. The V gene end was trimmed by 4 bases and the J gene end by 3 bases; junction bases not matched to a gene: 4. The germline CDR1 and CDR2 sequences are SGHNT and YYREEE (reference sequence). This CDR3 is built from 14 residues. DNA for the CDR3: TGTGCCAGCAGCAGGACAGGGGGAGGCTACGAGCAGTACTTC. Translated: CASSRTGGGYEQYF. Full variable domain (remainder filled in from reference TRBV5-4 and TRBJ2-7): ETGVTQSPTHLIKTRGQQVTLRCSSQSGHNTVSWYQQALGQGPQFIFQYYREEENGRGNFPPRFSGLQFPNYSSELNVNALELDDSALYLCASSRTGGGYEQYFGPGTRLTVT.

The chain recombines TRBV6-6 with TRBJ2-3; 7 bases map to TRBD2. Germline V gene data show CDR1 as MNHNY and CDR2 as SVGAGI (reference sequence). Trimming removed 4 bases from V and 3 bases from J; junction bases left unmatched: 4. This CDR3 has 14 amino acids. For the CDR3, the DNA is TGTGCCAGCAGTTTACAGCGGGGAACAGATACGCAGTATTTT. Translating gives CASSLQRGTDTQYF.

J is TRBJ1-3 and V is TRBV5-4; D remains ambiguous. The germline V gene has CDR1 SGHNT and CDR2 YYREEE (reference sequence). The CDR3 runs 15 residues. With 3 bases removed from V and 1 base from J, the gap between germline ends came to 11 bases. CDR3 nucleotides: TGTGCCAGCAGCTGGACCCCCGGTTCTGGAAACACCATATATTTT. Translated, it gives CASSWTPGSGNTIYF. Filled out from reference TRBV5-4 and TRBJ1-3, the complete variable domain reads ETGVTQSPTHLIKTRGQQVTLRCSSQSGHNTVSWYQQALGQGPQFIFQYYREEENGRGNFPPRFSGLQFPNYSSELNVNALELDDSALYLCASSWTPGSGNTIYFGEGSWLTVV.

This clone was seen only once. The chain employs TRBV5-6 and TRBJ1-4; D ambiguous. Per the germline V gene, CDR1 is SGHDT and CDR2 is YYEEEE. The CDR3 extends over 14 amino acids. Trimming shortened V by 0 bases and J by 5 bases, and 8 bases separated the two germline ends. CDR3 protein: CASSLGQPNEKLFF. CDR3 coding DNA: TGTGCCAGCAGCTTGGGCCAACCGAATGAAAAACTGTTTTTT.

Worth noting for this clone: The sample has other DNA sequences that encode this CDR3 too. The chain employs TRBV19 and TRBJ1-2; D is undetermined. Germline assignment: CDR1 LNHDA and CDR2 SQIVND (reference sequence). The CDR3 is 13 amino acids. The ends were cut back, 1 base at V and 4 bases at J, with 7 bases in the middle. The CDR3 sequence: CASSIGRPYGYTF. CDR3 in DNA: TGTGCCAGTAGTATAGGCAGACCCTATGGCTACACCTTC.

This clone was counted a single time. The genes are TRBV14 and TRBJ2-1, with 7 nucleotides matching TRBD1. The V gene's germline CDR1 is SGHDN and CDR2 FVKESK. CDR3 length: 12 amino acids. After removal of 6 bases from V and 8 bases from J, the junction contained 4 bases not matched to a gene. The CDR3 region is CASRQGDDEQFF. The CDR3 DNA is TGTGCCAGCAGGCAGGGGGACGATGAGCAGTTCTTC.

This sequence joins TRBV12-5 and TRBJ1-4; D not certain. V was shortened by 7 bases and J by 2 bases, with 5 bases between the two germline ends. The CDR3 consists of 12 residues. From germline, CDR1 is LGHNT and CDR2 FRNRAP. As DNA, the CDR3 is TGTGCTAGTGCATGGACTAATGAAAAACTGTTTTTT. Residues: CASAWTNEKLFF.

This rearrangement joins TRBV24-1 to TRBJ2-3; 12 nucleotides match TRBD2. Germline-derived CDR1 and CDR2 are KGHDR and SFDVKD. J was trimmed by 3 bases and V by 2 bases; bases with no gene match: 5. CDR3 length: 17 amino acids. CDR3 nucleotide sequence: TGTGCCACCAGTGATTCTGGACTAGCGGGATCAACAGATACGCAGTATTTT. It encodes CATSDSGLAGSTDTQYF.

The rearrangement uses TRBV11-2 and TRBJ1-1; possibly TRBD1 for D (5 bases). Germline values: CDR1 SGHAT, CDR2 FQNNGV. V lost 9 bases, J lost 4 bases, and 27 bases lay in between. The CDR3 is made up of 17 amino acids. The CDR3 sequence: CASQTLGGTGYGTEAFF. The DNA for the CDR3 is TGTGCCAGTCAAACCCTCGGAGGGACGGGTTACGGCACTGAAGCTTTCTTT.

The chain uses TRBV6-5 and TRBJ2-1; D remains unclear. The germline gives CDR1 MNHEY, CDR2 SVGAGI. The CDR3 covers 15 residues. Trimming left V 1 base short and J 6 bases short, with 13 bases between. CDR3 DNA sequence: TGTGCCAGCAGTTACTACTCGGTTCTGAGCAATGAGCAGTTCTTC. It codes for CASSYYSVLSNEQFF.

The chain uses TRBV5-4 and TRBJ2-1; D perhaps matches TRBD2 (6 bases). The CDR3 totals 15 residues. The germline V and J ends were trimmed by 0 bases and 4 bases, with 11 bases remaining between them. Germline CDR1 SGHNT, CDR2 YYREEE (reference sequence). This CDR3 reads CASSLEAAGYNEQFF. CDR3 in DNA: TGTGCCAGCAGCTTGGAGGCGGCGGGGTACAATGAGCAGTTCTTC.

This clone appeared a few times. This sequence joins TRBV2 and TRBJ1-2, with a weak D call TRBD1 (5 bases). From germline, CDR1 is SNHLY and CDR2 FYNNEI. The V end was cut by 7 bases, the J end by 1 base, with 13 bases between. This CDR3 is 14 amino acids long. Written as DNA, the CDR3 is TGTGCCAGCAATCCAGACAGAATTAACTATGGCTACACCTTC. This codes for CASNPDRINYGYTF.

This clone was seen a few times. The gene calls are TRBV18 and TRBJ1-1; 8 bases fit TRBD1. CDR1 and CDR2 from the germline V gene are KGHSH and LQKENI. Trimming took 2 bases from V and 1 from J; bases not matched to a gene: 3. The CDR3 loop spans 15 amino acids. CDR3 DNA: TGTGCCAGCTCACCAGGGGACAGGCGGAACACTGAAGCTTTCTTT. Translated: CASSPGDRRNTEAFF.

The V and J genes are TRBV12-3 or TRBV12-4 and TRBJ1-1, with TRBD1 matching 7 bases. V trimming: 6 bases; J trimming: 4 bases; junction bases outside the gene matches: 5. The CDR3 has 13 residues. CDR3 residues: CASSSTGFTEAFF. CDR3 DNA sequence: TGTGCCAGCAGCTCGACAGGGTTCACTGAAGCTTTCTTT.

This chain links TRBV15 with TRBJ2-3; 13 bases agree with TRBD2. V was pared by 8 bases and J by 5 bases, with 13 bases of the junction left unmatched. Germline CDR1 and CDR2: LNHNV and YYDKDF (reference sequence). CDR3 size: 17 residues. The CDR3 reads CATSTRPLAGGQDTQYF. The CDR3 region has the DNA TGTGCCACCTCCACAAGGCCACTAGCGGGAGGGCAAGATACGCAGTATTTT.

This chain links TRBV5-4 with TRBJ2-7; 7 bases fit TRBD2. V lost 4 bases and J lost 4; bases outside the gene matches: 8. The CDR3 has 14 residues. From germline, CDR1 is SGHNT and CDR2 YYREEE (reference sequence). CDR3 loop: CASSRGGETYEQYF. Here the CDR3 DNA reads TGTGCCAGCAGCAGGGGAGGGGAGACGTACGAGCAGTACTTC.

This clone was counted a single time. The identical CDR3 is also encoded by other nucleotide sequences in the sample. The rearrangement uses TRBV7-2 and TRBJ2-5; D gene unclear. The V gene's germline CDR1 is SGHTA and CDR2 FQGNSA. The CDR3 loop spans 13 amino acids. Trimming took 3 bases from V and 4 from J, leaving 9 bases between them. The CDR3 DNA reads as TGTGCCAGCAGCTTCTCTGGTGTAGAGACCCAGTACTTC. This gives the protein CASSFSGVETQYF.